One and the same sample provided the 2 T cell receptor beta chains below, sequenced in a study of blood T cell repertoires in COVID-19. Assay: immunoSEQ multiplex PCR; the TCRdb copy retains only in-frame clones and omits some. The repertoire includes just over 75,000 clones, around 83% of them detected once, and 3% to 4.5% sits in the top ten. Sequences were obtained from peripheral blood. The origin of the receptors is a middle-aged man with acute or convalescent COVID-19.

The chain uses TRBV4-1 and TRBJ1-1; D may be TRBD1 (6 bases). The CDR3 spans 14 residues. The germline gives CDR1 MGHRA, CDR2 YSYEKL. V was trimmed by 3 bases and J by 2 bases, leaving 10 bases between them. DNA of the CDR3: TGCGCCAGCAGCCACCGGACAGAAAACACTGAAGCTTTCTTT. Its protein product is CASSHRTENTEAFF.

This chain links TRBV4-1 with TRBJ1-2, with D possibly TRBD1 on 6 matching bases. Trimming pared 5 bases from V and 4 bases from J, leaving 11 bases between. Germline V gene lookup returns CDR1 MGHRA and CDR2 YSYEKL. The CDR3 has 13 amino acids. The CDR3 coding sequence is TGCGCCAGCAGCGAACAGGGTGTCTATGGCTACACCTTC. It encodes CASSEQGVYGYTF.